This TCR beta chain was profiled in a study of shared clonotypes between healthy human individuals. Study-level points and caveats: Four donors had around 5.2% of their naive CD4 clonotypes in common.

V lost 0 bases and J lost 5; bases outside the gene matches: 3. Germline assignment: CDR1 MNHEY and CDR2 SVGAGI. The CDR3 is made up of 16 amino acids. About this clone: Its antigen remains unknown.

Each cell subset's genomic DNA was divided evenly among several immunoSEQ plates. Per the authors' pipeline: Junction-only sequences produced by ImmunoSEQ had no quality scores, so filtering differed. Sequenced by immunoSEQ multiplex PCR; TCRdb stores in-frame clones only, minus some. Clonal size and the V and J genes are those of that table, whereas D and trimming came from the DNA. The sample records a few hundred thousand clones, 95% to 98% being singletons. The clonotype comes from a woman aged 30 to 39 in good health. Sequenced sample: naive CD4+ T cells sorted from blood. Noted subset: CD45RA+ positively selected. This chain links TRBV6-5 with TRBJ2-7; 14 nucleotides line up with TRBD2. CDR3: CASSYSGLAGAHEQYF. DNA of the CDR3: TGTGCCAGCAGTTACTCGGGACTAGCGGGAGCGCACGAGCAGTACTTC.